Detailed here is one T cell receptor (beta chain). In its sample, this clonotype was seen many times. Its antigen is unknown. The sample holds no much larger clone one base away, and base qualities are not on file. The sample belongs to a study of breast tumors, draining lymph nodes, adjacent tissues (dated by TCRdb to the mid-2010s). With respect to the entire study: TCR beta repertoires were compared across tumor, adjacent nontumor tissue and axillary lymph nodes obtained from breast cancer patients. The study aimed to assess the relationships and possible T-cell exchange between tumor, surrounding tissue and draining lymph node repertoires in human breast cancer.

Per the germline V gene, SGHTA is the CDR1 and FQGNSA is the CDR2. V is reduced by 3 bases and J by 12 bases, leaving a spacing of 12 bases between them. There are 12 amino acids in the CDR3, from cysteine to phenylalanine inclusive. Only the CDR3 portion is preserved as DNA: 36 bases, with reading frame beginning at the first base. Findings and caveats that apply to the study as a whole: Tumor T-cell repertoires showed less diversity than lymph node repertoires and more diversity than nontumor tissue repertoires, and tumor T-cell repertoires showed preferential V and J gene usage. In luminal-like breast cancer, tumor and nontumor tissue repertoires resembled each other significantly more than in basal-like breast cancer. A scenario in which most tumor T cells derive from the lymph node and then expand within tumor tissue was judged to be consistent with the data. Rather than being directly demonstrated, the conclusion that tumor T cells originate in lymph nodes was presented as consistent with a hypothesis.

The lymph node samples were taken from the axillary draining lymph nodes of breast cancer patients. Instrument on record: Illumina HiSeq 2000. Multiplex PCR amplification was used to generate the TCR beta chain libraries. High-throughput sequencing was used to analyze the amplified TCR beta chain products. The public reads were run again by TCRdb, first through fastp at Q25 and then through MiXCR, and only productive beta chains were kept. Every entry covers one CDR3 protein and lists the most common genes and DNA from its rows. The sample table lists about 89,000 distinct CDR3 sequences, around 28% of them with a count of one. Of the sample, 8.1% falls within the top ten clones.

The rearranged chain carries TRBV7-2 and TRBJ2-1; the D gene cannot be resolved reliably. The sample comprised axillary lymph node tissue. The clonotype originates from a female donor with breast cancer. Some clones in this sample may be carry-over from other donors' samples. The DNA sequence reads TGTGCCAGCAGCTTTGCAAAGGATAGGCAGTTCTTC. Its protein is CASSFAKDRQFF.